The 15 T cell receptor beta chains reported below all come from one sample, sequenced in a study of cytomegalovirus exposure and HLA in healthy donors. The PCR had 60 Vbeta and 13 Jbeta primers. Some clones are missing from TCRdb's copy, which holds only in-frame ones; the method was immunoSEQ multiplex PCR. The repertoire includes 55,000 to 80,000 clones, about 77% of them detected once, and about 9.6% sits in the top ten. Sequencing was done on a sample of PBMCs. The receptors stem from a man aged 40-50 years in good health and CMV-seronegative.

The genes are TRBV7-2 and TRBJ2-3, with 9 nucleotides matching TRBD1. The CDR3 loop spans 15 amino acids. The trim removed 11 bases at V and 3 bases at J, leaving 12 bases unmatched. Germline V gene lookup returns CDR1 SGHTA and CDR2 FQGNSA. CDR3 coding DNA: TGTGCCGAAGGGCCGGGACAGGGAAATACAGATACGCAGTATTTT. Amino acids: CAEGPGQGNTDTQYF.

The V gene is TRBV11-2, the J gene TRBJ2-4; TRBD1 aligns across 7 bases. This CDR3 is built from 16 residues. J lost 7 bases, V lost 5 bases, and 14 bases had no gene match. Germline CDR1 and CDR2: SGHAT and FQNNGV. The CDR3 is CASSPSLGTEGNIQYF. The CDR3 nucleotides read TGTGCCAGCAGCCCCTCTCTCGGGACAGAGGGCAACATTCAGTACTTC.

Only a few counts were recorded for this clone. This sequence joins TRBV15 and TRBJ2-3, with TRBD2 identical over 8 bases. Unmatched junction bases numbered 1, after V lost 5 bases and J lost 3 bases. In germline, CDR1 is LNHNV, CDR2 YYDKDF (reference sequence). The CDR3 has 13 amino acids. The CDR3 DNA reads as TGTGCCACCAGCCAGCGGGGGACAGATACGCAGTATTTT. Translation gives CATSQRGTDTQYF.

The V call is TRBV5-5, the J call TRBJ2-5, with a possible D match to TRBD2 (5 bases). V was cut by 2 bases and J by 11 bases, with 19 bases left in between. The CDR3 is made up of 14 amino acids. Per the germline V gene, CDR1 is SGHKS and CDR2 is YYEKEE (reference sequence). The CDR3 spells CASSLLNPNGEQYF. The CDR3, as DNA: TGTGCCAGCAGCTTACTAAACCCCAACGGGGAGCAGTACTTC.

The gene calls are TRBV7-2 and TRBJ1-5; 8 bases align to TRBD1. Per germline, CDR1 SGHTA and CDR2 FQGNSA. V lost 4 bases and J lost 2; bases outside the gene matches: 1. The CDR3 runs 14 residues. The chain's CDR3 is CASSSGQGNQPQHF. In nucleotides, the CDR3 is TGTGCCAGCAGCTCGGGACAGGGCAATCAGCCCCAGCATTTT.

The rearrangement uses TRBV11-2 and TRBJ1-1; no clear D gene. CDR1 is SGHAT, CDR2 FQNNGV, per germline. Trimming removed 1 base at V and 4 bases at J, with 10 bases between. The CDR3 sequence is 14 residues long. DNA for the CDR3: TGTGCCAGCAGCTTAGGTTTGGCGGGCACTGAAGCTTTCTTT. Translation: CASSLGLAGTEAFF.

The rearrangement uses TRBV5-1 and TRBJ2-7; 9 bases align to TRBD1. The CDR3 length is 16 residues. The V and J ends lost 3 bases and 6 bases, in that order; junction bases with no gene match: 13. Germline assignment: CDR1 SGHRS and CDR2 YFSETQ. CDR3 sequence (DNA): TGCGCCAGCAGCTCGGAACCGGGGACAGGGATTCTCGAGCAGTACTTC. This sequence encodes CASSSEPGTGILEQYF.

The J gene is TRBJ1-4, the V gene TRBV6-5; 7 nucleotides match TRBD1. V shed 4 bases and J 8 bases; nucleotides not matched to a gene: 4. The germline V gene has CDR1 MNHEY and CDR2 SVGAGI. The CDR3 consists of 13 residues. Written as DNA, the CDR3 is TGTGCCAGCAGTTCGGACAGGCTCGAAAAACTGTTTTTT. It is translated as CASSSDRLEKLFF.

The rearrangement uses TRBV19 and TRBJ1-5; D remains ambiguous. Germline assignment: CDR1 LNHDA and CDR2 SQIVND (reference sequence). There are 17 residues in the CDR3. Trimming took off 6 bases at V and 4 bases at J, with 22 bases between the two ends. CDR3: CASSFMGGKALNQPQHF. The CDR3 nucleotides are TGTGCCAGTAGCTTTATGGGAGGGAAAGCCCTTAATCAGCCCCAGCATTTT.

This clone was seen only a few times. J is TRBJ2-5 and V is TRBV2; D is perhaps TRBD1 (6 bases). The J call is doubtful: the DNA matches TRBJ2-7 better. Germline loops: CDR1 SNHLY, CDR2 FYNNEI. The CDR3 contains 15 residues. The CDR3 here is CASSIRTESSYEQYF. The CDR3 DNA reads as TGTGCCAGCAGTATCCGGACAGAAAGCTCCTACGAGCAGTACTTC.

V and J are TRBV29-1 and TRBJ2-7; possible D gene TRBD1, 6 bases. This CDR3 contains 14 residues. V was shortened by 4 bases and J by 1 base, with 14 bases between the two germline ends. From germline, CDR1 is SQVTM and CDR2 ANQGSEA. The CDR3 sequence is CSVVSGDVSYEQYF. The DNA for the CDR3 is TGCAGCGTTGTGTCAGGGGATGTATCCTACGAGCAGTACTTC.

The chain has TRBV7-9 and TRBJ1-4, with D possibly being TRBD1 (5 bases). V lost 2 bases and J 5 bases, leaving 15 bases between the germline ends. This CDR3 region has 16 residues. Per the germline V gene, CDR1 is SEHNR and CDR2 is FQNEAQ (reference sequence). The CDR3 DNA sequence: TGTGCCAGCAGCTTACTTCTGGGGGGGAGGAATGAAAAACTGTTTTTT. This translates into CASSLLLGGRNEKLFF. Together with reference TRBV7-9 and TRBJ1-4, the CDR3 gives the full variable domain: DTGVSQNPRHKITKRGQNVTFRCDPISEHNRLYWYRQTLGQGPEFLTYFQNEAQLEKSRLLSDRFSAERPKGSFSTLEIQRTEQGDSAMYLCASSLLLGGRNEKLFFGSGTQLSVL.

The V gene is TRBV29-1, the J gene TRBJ2-7, with 7 bases that match TRBD1. Unmatched junction bases numbered 2, after V lost 4 bases and J lost 2 bases. The CDR3 covers 12 residues. Germline CDR1 and CDR2: SQVTM and ANQGSEA. This CDR3 reads CSVVGTAYEQYF. The CDR3, as DNA: TGCAGCGTTGTCGGGACAGCCTACGAGCAGTACTTC.

Concerning this clone itself: One end of the junction fails to match germline, which may point to a read error. The J gene is TRBJ2-7, the V gene TRBV25-1; possible D gene TRBD2, 7 bases. The CDR3 length is 15 residues. The germline gives CDR1 MGHDK, CDR2 SYGVNS. CDR3 sequence: CASSKGGGLTYGQYF. CDR3 nucleotide sequence: TGTGCCAGCAGTAAGGGGGGAGGGCTCACCTACGGGCAGTACTTC.

The rearrangement links TRBV19 to TRBJ1-3; unclear D gene. Trimming took 8 bases from V and 0 from J, leaving 8 bases between them. The germline V gene has CDR1 LNHDA and CDR2 SQIVND (reference sequence). CDR3 size: 13 residues. CDR3: CASSSDSGNTIYF. In DNA, the CDR3 is TGTGCCAGTTCTTCAGACTCTGGAAACACCATATATTTT.